This T cell receptor beta chain emerged from a study of Ad26.COV2.S vaccination and SARS-CoV-2 variants. Sequenced by immunoSEQ multiplex PCR; TCRdb stores in-frame clones only, minus some. The table has 300,000 to 400,000 clones, around 90% seen once; the top ten hold around 5.8%. In the case of this clone: Its antigen is undetermined.

Treatment given: roughly 20 received Ad26.COV2.S at low or high dose, single or two shots; 5 received placebo; per-sample allocation not given. Sampling was done on day 63 after the first vaccine or placebo injection. General study results and limits: Recipients given vaccine exceeded placebo recipients in spike-specific TCR breadth.

This TCR came from a person aged 18-60 years who received the Ad26.COV2.S COVID-19 vaccine or a placebo. Sequences were derived from peripheral blood, sampled in a trial of Ad26.COV2.S vaccine versus placebo.

This chain's CDR3 is CASSPTSRELNTEAFF. The DNA for the CDR3 is TGTGCCAGCAGCCCAACCAGCAGGGAGCTAAACACTGAAGCTTTCTTT. V is TRBV7-6 and J is TRBJ1-1; maybe TRBD1 (5 bases). Germline V CDR1 and CDR2: SGHVS, FNYEAQ. The CDR3 extends over 16 amino acids. V lost 5 bases and J 2 bases, leaving 18 bases between the germline ends.